Below, 24 T cell receptor beta chains from the same sample are listed, as sequenced in a study of blood T cells in healthy people across ages. Through a sample-barcoded 5' primer and a J-beta primer mix, a second PCR was run for about 6 to 12 cycles. TCRdb independently ran MiXCR on the 5' RACE reads; one entry per CDR3 protein. The data show approximately 960,000 distinct CDR3 sequences, roughly 29% seen once. This same sample was also taken into another study, of T cells of mothers and their children.

Sequencing was performed on blood. All receptors come from a woman aged 40 to 49 in good health.

This clonotype was picked up a small number of times. Being one base from a much bigger clone, this may be a read error. This chain uses TRBV7-2 with TRBJ2-5; either TRBD1 or TRBD2 may fit D (5 bases each). The CDR3 runs to 16 residues. V shed 5 bases and J shed 0 bases, with 16 bases lying between them. The germline CDR1 and CDR2 sequences are SGHTA and FQGNSA. The CDR3, as DNA: TGTGCCAGCAGCGCCCCGGGGCAGGCGGACCAAGAGACCCAGTACTTC. Translation: CASSAPGQADQETQYF.

On this clonotype: Since a much larger clone is just one base distant, this may be a read error. V and J are TRBV29-1 and TRBJ2-7, with no clear D. Germline V gene lookup returns CDR1 SQVTM and CDR2 ANQGSEA. The CDR3 has 11 amino acids. The DNA of the CDR3 is TGCAGCGTTTCGCGCTCCTGCGAGCAGTACTTC. The encoded protein is CSVSRSCEQYF.

This clonotype showed up just a few times. This chain connects TRBV7-9 to TRBJ2-3; D is possibly TRBD1 (5 bases). Germline loops: CDR1 SEHNR, CDR2 FQNEAQ (reference sequence). The CDR3 length is 15 residues. V gave up 3 bases and J gave up 0 bases, with 10 bases separating them. CDR3 sequence (DNA): TGTGCCAGCAGCTTCCAGGGCTCTAGCACAGATACGCAGTATTTT. As protein: CASSFQGSSTDTQYF.

This clonotype turned up a few times. DNA of the CDR3: TGTGCCAGCAGCTACGGACAGAGGGTCAGTGGCTACACCTTC. Encoded protein: CASSYGQRVSGYTF. The chain couples TRBV2 to TRBJ1-2; D perhaps matches TRBD1 (6 bases). The CDR3 has 14 residues. The germline CDR1 and CDR2 sequences are SNHLY and FYNNEI. V lost 6 bases and J 7 bases, leaving 18 bases between the germline ends.

This clonotype occurred a few times. The V and J genes are TRBV20-1 and TRBJ1-2; D not certain. Trimming left V 3 bases short and J 8 bases short, with 16 bases between. The CDR3 extends over 13 amino acids. The V gene's germline CDR1 is DFQATT and CDR2 SNEGSKA (reference sequence). The CDR3 sequence is CSASPRGLEGYTF. The CDR3 DNA reads TGCAGTGCTAGCCCCCGGGGTCTGGAAGGCTACACCTTC.

This clonotype was observed many times. The chain uses TRBV7-2 and TRBJ2-7; 7 positions agree with TRBD2. The germline V gene has CDR1 SGHTA and CDR2 FQGNSA. The CDR3 runs to 14 residues. With 4 bases clipped from V and 2 bases from J, the junction kept 5 bases outside the gene matches. CDR3 nucleotides: TGTGCCAGCAGCTGGACTAGTGGAACCTACGAGCAGTACTTC. Translated, it gives CASSWTSGTYEQYF.

This clonotype was observed a few times. The chain employs TRBV2 and TRBJ2-3; no clear D gene. The V end was cut by 6 bases, the J end by 8 bases, with 9 bases between. This CDR3 has 11 amino acids. CDR1 and CDR2 from the germline V gene are SNHLY and FYNNEI. The DNA of the CDR3 is TGTGCCAGCAGCCCGGCCGGTACGCAGTATTTT. This sequence encodes CASSPAGTQYF.

This clonotype occurred many times. The gene calls are TRBV12-3 or TRBV12-4 and TRBJ2-7; 11 bases fit TRBD2. V shed 5 bases and J 3 bases; nucleotides not matched to a gene: 9. This CDR3 is built from 16 residues. As DNA, the CDR3 is TGTGCCAGCAGTCCCACCCTAGCGGGGGGCTACTACGAGCAGTACTTC. Translating gives CASSPTLAGGYYEQYF.

The chain employs TRBV5-1 and TRBJ1-1; 7 bases are a match to TRBD1. Unmatched junction bases numbered 7, after V lost 4 bases and J lost 4 bases. The CDR3 sequence is 14 residues long. Germline V gene lookup returns CDR1 SGHRS and CDR2 YFSETQ. The CDR3 coding sequence is TGCGCCAGCAGCATAGACAGGGTGGCCACTGAAGCTTTCTTT. Amino acids: CASSIDRVATEAFF.

V gene TRBV28 combines with J gene TRBJ1-1; 9 positions match TRBD1. CDR3 size: 14 residues. CDR1 MDHEN and CDR2 SYDVKM come from the germline V gene. The trim removed 5 bases at V and 5 bases at J, leaving 6 bases unmatched. Here the CDR3 reads CASSVGTGRTEAFF. In DNA form, the CDR3 reads TGTGCCAGCAGTGTCGGGACAGGGAGAACTGAAGCTTTCTTT.

The chain employs TRBV27 and TRBJ2-3; D possibly matches TRBD1 or TRBD2 (5 bases each). The V gene's germline CDR1 is MNHEY and CDR2 SMNVEV (reference sequence). CDR3 length equals 14 residues. V lost 6 bases to trimming and J lost 5 bases, with 15 bases between them. The CDR3 region has the DNA TGTGCCAGCAGCCTAGTGAGGGGCGTAGATACGCAGTATTTT. Protein: CASSLVRGVDTQYF.

This chain uses TRBV24-1 with TRBJ2-5, with TRBD2 identical over 9 bases. CDR1 and CDR2 from the germline V gene are KGHDR and SFDVKD. The CDR3 contains 15 residues. The ends lost 2 bases at V and 4 bases at J; junction bases unmatched: 4. Here the CDR3 DNA reads TGTGCCACCAGTGATTGGGGTAGCGGGGGAGAGACCCAGTACTTC. The encoded protein is CATSDWGSGGETQYF.

On this clonotype itself: A much larger clone sits a single nucleotide away, making a read error possible. Lacking the conserved final phenylalanine or tryptophan, this CDR3 likely reflects a read error. The CDR3: CASSVEDRRTETQYY. The CDR3 nucleotides are TGTGCCAGCAGCGTAGAGGACAGACGCACCGAGACCCAGTACTAC. The gene calls are TRBV9 and TRBJ2-5; maybe TRBD1 (6 bases). This CDR3 spans 15 amino acids. CDR1 is SGDLS, CDR2 YYNGEE, per germline. Trimming took 0 bases from V and 5 from J, leaving 14 bases between them.

This rearrangement joins TRBV11-2 to TRBJ1-5; D perhaps matches TRBD1 (6 bases). Per the germline V gene, CDR1 is SGHAT and CDR2 is FQNNGV. V dropped 5 bases and J dropped 6 bases, with 14 bases sitting between them. This CDR3 region has 14 residues. CDR3 sequence: CASSPTGNRQPQHF. The CDR3 nucleotides read TGTGCCAGCAGCCCAACAGGGAATCGTCAGCCCCAGCATTTT.

Only a few counts were recorded for this clonotype. One end of the junction varies from germline; a read error may be responsible. The chain carries TRBV5-1 and TRBJ1-4, with no clear D. Per germline, CDR1 SGHRS and CDR2 YFSETQ. This CDR3 is 15 amino acids long. As DNA, the CDR3 is TGCGCCGGCAGCTTGGATGGGGTGGGGAATGAAAAACTGTTTTTT. Translating gives CAGSLDGVGNEKLFF.

The chain carries TRBV7-8 and TRBJ1-1, with 10 bases fitting TRBD1. V trimming: 8 bases; J trimming: 5 bases; junction bases outside the gene matches: 5. The CDR3 runs to 13 residues. Germline V gene data show CDR1 as SGHVS and CDR2 as FQNEAQ. The CDR3 loop is CASGGQGRTEAFF. The CDR3 region has the DNA TGTGCCAGCGGGGGACAGGGGAGGACTGAAGCTTTCTTT.

This clonotype has at least ten counts. CDR3 sequence (DNA): TGCAGTGCTCAGCGGGGGGGCCCGGGGAACATTCAGTACTTC. It yields the protein CSAQRGGPGNIQYF. The rearrangement uses TRBV20-1 and TRBJ2-4; 10 bases agree with TRBD2. The CDR3 spans 14 residues. The junction had 8 bases not matched to a gene; V was cut back by 5 bases and J by 7 bases. Germline loops: CDR1 DFQATT, CDR2 SNEGSKA (reference sequence).

Only a few counts were recorded for this clonotype. CDR3 sequence (DNA): TGTGCCATCAGTGAGTCACAAGTGATTAGCAATCAGCCCCAGCATTTT. It is translated as CAISESQVISNQPQHF. This sequence joins TRBV10-3 and TRBJ1-5; D remains unclear. The CDR3 consists of 16 residues. V was cut by 0 bases and J by 0 bases, with 9 bases left in between. The germline V gene has CDR1 ENHRY and CDR2 SYGVKD.

To note about this clonotype: It is unclear where the CDR3 begins or ends on the DNA, so no DNA is shown, and the CDR3 is as TCRdb lists it. The rearrangement joins TRBV30 to TRBJ1-1; no check of the table's D call, TRBD1, against the DNA was made. Germline V gene sequence: CDR1 GTSNPN, CDR2 SVGIG (reference sequence). Both ends counted, the CDR3 spans 16 residues. The CDR3 protein is CAWSVLLSWSCTEAFF.

This clonotype was detected many times. The gene calls are TRBV7-2 and TRBJ2-7; 9 bases are shared with TRBD2. V shed 4 bases, J shed 2 bases, and the junction held 6 bases outside the gene matches. The CDR3 is made up of 15 amino acids. The V gene's germline CDR1 is SGHTA and CDR2 FQGNSA. In DNA, the CDR3 is TGTGCCAGCAGCTATAGCGGGGGAACTACCTACGAGCAGTACTTC. This sequence encodes CASSYSGGTTYEQYF.

In the case of this clonotype: With a much larger clone just one base away, this may be a read error. The gene calls are TRBV4-3 and TRBJ2-1; tentative D call: TRBD1 (5 bases). This CDR3 comprises 13 residues. With 3 bases removed from V and 7 bases from J, the gap between germline ends came to 10 bases. The germline V gene has CDR1 LGHNA and CDR2 YSLEER. The CDR3 nucleotides are TGCGCCAGCAGCCATGGGGCCAAGAATGAGCAGTTCTTC. Its protein product is CASSHGAKNEQFF.

The chain joins TRBV7-2 to TRBJ2-3, with D possibly being TRBD2 (7 bases). Looked up from germline, CDR1 is SGHTA and CDR2 is FQGNSA. This CDR3 is built from 15 residues. Trimming took off 1 base at V and 6 bases at J, with 14 bases between the two ends. CDR3 DNA: TGTGCCAGCAGCTTAGTGGGGGGGGCGCTCGATACGCAGTATTTT. This encodes CASSLVGGALDTQYF.

This clonotype appeared many times. The chain combines TRBV20-1 with TRBJ2-5; the match to TRBD1 covers 7 bases. Germline V gene data show CDR1 as DFQATT and CDR2 as SNEGSKA (reference sequence). With V trimmed by 0 bases and J by 11 bases, 15 bases remained unmatched. The CDR3 contains 15 residues. Here the CDR3 DNA reads TGCAGTGCTAGAGATCGAAGAGGGGGCGCGATACTACAGTACTTC. Translated: CSARDRRGGAILQYF.

The V and J genes are TRBV18 and TRBJ1-1; unclear D gene. The CDR3 totals 14 residues. Per the germline V gene, CDR1 is KGHSH and CDR2 is LQKENI. Trimming left V 3 bases short and J 4 bases short, with 12 bases between. The CDR3, as DNA: TGTGCCAGCTCACCTCGGGGAGGTTTCACTGAAGCTTTCTTT. Encoded protein: CASSPRGGFTEAFF. The variable domain in full, with the rest retrieved from reference TRBV18 and TRBJ1-1, is NAGVMQNPRHLVRRRGQEARLRCSPMKGHSHVYWYRQLPEEGLKFMVYLQKENIIDESGMPKERFSAEFPKEGPSILRIQQVVRGDSAAYFCASSPRGGFTEAFFGQGTRLTVV.